The 23 T cell receptor beta chains given below trace back to one sample, sequenced in a study of neurological immune-mediated disorders. Each CDR3 protein is one row after TCRdb ran MiXCR on the 5' RACE reads. The table lists approximately 46,000 distinct CDR3 sequences, 2.5% to 3.5% of them singletons. Sequenced input: PBMCs. The receptor source for this set is a woman in her fifties or sixties with multiple sclerosis.

Remarks on this clonotype: This could be a read error, since a much larger clone is one nucleotide away. CDR3 sequence (DNA): TGTGACAGCAGGGTTGGGGGTACTGAAGCTTTCTTT. Translated, it gives CDSRVGGTEAFF. This rearrangement joins TRBV6-2 or TRBV6-3 to TRBJ1-1; weak D call: TRBD1 (5 bases). Germline V gives CDR1 MNHEY, CDR2 SVGEGT. The CDR3 extends over 12 amino acids.

This clonotype was seen many times. The V gene is TRBV4-1, the J gene TRBJ1-1, with TRBD1 identical over 8 bases. Germline-derived CDR1 and CDR2 are MGHRA and YSYEKL. The CDR3 loop spans 18 amino acids. Trimming cost V 4 bases and J 0 bases; bases outside gene matches: 13. DNA for the CDR3: TGCGCCAGCAGCCCGGTCAGGACAGGGAGAGGTGTGAACACTGAAGCTTTCTTT. Residues: CASSPVRTGRGVNTEAFF.

This clonotype has ten or more counts. The rearrangement joins TRBV7-2 to TRBJ2-5; D gene ambiguous. The CDR3 covers 13 residues. Germline V gives CDR1 SGHTA, CDR2 FQGNSA. V lost 1 base and J lost 9, with 12 bases in between. In DNA, the CDR3 is TGTGCCAGCAGCTTAGACGTCAAAGGCCCCCAGTACTTC. Amino acids: CASSLDVKGPQYF.

This clonotype was counted at least ten times. In DNA, the CDR3 is TGCAGTGTCATTCTCGGGAGCACAGATACGCAGTATTTT. Translated: CSVILGSTDTQYF. V usage is TRBV20-1 and J usage is TRBJ2-3; D unclear. Trimming stripped 7 bases from V and 0 bases from J, with 11 bases between. Germline CDR1 reads DFQATT; CDR2 reads SNEGSKA (reference sequence). There are 13 residues in the CDR3.

Many counts were recorded for this clonotype. The gene calls are TRBV2 and TRBJ1-5, with TRBD1 as a possible D gene (5 bases). The V gene's germline CDR1 is SNHLY and CDR2 FYNNEI. The CDR3 runs to 16 residues. V was pared by 3 bases and J by 6 bases, with 18 bases between. The CDR3 region has the DNA TGTGCCAGCAGTGATCTCTCCAGGGTCGGAGGTCAGCCCCAGCATTTT. Translating gives CASSDLSRVGGQPQHF.

This clonotype was recorded at least ten times. The DNA for the CDR3 is TGTGCCAGCAGCTTACGGGGCGGGAGCCTGAATGAGCAGTTCTTC. It is translated as CASSLRGGSLNEQFF. The chain recombines TRBV11-3 with TRBJ2-1, with 7 bases lining up with TRBD2. The germline gives CDR1 SGHNT, CDR2 YENEEA. V lost 2 bases, J lost 7 bases, and 8 bases stayed unmatched. This CDR3 region has 15 residues.

This clonotype was seen many times. The chain carries TRBV20-1 and TRBJ1-1, with 7 bases fitting TRBD1. The CDR3 consists of 14 residues. CDR1 is DFQATT and CDR2 is SNEGSKA in the germline V gene (reference sequence). Trimming cost V 6 bases and J 5 bases; bases outside gene matches: 12. The CDR3 DNA is TGCAGTGCCAGGCGTACAGGGGATCGAACTGAAGCTTTCTTT. Its translation: CSARRTGDRTEAFF.

The table lists this clonotype with many counts. The J gene is TRBJ1-2, the V gene TRBV6-5; unclear D gene. This CDR3 contains 14 residues. V was pared by 0 bases and J by 6 bases, with 11 bases between. Germline V gene sequence: CDR1 MNHEY, CDR2 SVGAGI. This CDR3 is CASSYSPGKDGYTF. The CDR3, as DNA: TGTGCCAGCAGTTACTCGCCGGGGAAGGATGGCTACACCTTC.

This clonotype was seen repeatedly, ten times or more. The V gene is TRBV7-2, the J gene TRBJ2-1; 11 nucleotides match TRBD2. The germline V gene encodes CDR1 SGHTA and CDR2 FQGNSA. V shed 3 bases and J 5 bases; nucleotides not matched to a gene: 6. The CDR3 extends over 16 amino acids. The CDR3: CASSFPLAGGNNEQFF. CDR3 bases: TGTGCCAGCAGCTTCCCCCTAGCGGGGGGAAACAATGAGCAGTTCTTC.

This clonotype was counted many times. This chain links TRBV4-1 with TRBJ2-3; D possibly corresponds to TRBD1 (5 bases). This CDR3 has 16 residues. The germline V and J ends were trimmed by 2 bases and 0 bases, with 12 bases remaining between them. Germline values: CDR1 MGHRA, CDR2 YSYEKL. In DNA, the CDR3 is TGCGCCAGCAGCCAAAGTGGACACGGAAGCACAGATACGCAGTATTTT. Amino acids: CASSQSGHGSTDTQYF.

This clonotype was picked up many times. The chain is built from TRBV20-1 and TRBJ2-1, with D maybe TRBD1 (5 bases). CDR3 length: 15 residues. Between the trimmed V and J ends, which lost 0 bases and 6 bases, there was a span of 15 bases. The germline gives CDR1 DFQATT, CDR2 SNEGSKA (reference sequence). The CDR3 is CSARDLLGVGNEQFF. The CDR3 coding sequence is TGCAGTGCTAGAGATCTCTTAGGGGTAGGCAATGAGCAGTTCTTC.

At least ten counts were recorded for this clonotype. The V call is TRBV6-5, the J call TRBJ1-5; D is perhaps TRBD1 (6 bases). Germline CDR1 and CDR2: MNHEY and SVGAGI. The CDR3 contains 15 residues. Trimming removed 0 bases at V and 4 bases at J, with 10 bases between. The CDR3 DNA reads TGTGCCAGCAGTTACTCGAGTCAGGGGAATCAGCCCCAGCATTTT. It specifies CASSYSSQGNQPQHF.

This clonotype has a count of ten or more. The rearrangement joins TRBV11-2 to TRBJ2-1; maybe TRBD2 (6 bases). Germline loops: CDR1 SGHAT, CDR2 FQNNGV. The V end was cut by 5 bases, the J end by 3 bases, with 14 bases between. The CDR3 sequence is 15 residues long. This CDR3 is CASSRGGGIYNEQFF. CDR3 nucleotide sequence: TGTGCCAGCAGCCGAGGTGGGGGGATCTACAATGAGCAGTTCTTC. The whole variable domain, remainder taken from reference TRBV11-2 and TRBJ2-1, is EAGVAQSPRYKIIEKRQSVAFWCNPISGHATLYWYQQILGQGPKLLIQFQNNGVVDDSQLPKDRFSAERLKGVDSTLKIQPAKLEDSAVYLCASSRGGGIYNEQFFGPGTRLTVL.

This clonotype was found many times. This chain connects TRBV12-3 or TRBV12-4 to TRBJ1-5; D uncertain. The V and J ends lost 1 base and 3 bases respectively, with 16 bases between them. The CDR3 sequence is 17 residues long. The CDR3 nucleotides read TGTGCCAGCAGTTTAGAGGCCGGTGGCAGAACCAATCAGCCCCAGCATTTT. Translated, it gives CASSLEAGGRTNQPQHF.

Many counts were recorded for this clonotype. V and J are TRBV20-1 and TRBJ2-1, with 7 bases fitting TRBD1. The V and J ends lost 6 bases and 2 bases, in that order; junction bases with no gene match: 16. In germline, CDR1 is DFQATT, CDR2 SNEGSKA (reference sequence). CDR3 length: 17 amino acids. The CDR3 is CSAQAARLQGTYNEQFF. The CDR3 nucleotides are TGCAGTGCCCAGGCGGCACGTCTACAGGGGACCTACAATGAGCAGTTCTTC.

This clonotype showed up many times. The V gene is TRBV7-9, the J gene TRBJ2-2, with D hard to call. This CDR3 region has 15 residues. Germline values: CDR1 SEHNR, CDR2 FQNEAQ (reference sequence). V lost 5 bases and J 1 base, leaving 11 bases between the germline ends. The CDR3 nucleotides are TGTGCCAGCAGCGAGACGTGGGGGAACACCGGGGAGCTGTTTTTT. This encodes CASSETWGNTGELFF. The full variable domain, with the rest looked up from reference TRBV7-9 and TRBJ2-2, is DTGVSQNPRHKITKRGQNVTFRCDPISEHNRLYWYRQTLGQGPEFLTYFQNEAQLEKSRLLSDRFSAERPKGSFSTLEIQRTEQGDSAMYLCASSETWGNTGELFFGEGSRLTVL.

Many counts were recorded for this clonotype. V gene TRBV6-1 combines with J gene TRBJ2-1, with 10 positions matching TRBD2. CDR1 is MNHNS and CDR2 is SASEGT in the germline V gene. CDR3 size: 15 residues. The V gene end was trimmed by 6 bases and the J gene end by 1 base; junction bases not matched to a gene: 3. CDR3 sequence (DNA): TGTGCCAGCAGCCCTAGCGGGAGATCCTACAATGAGCAGTTCTTC. As protein: CASSPSGRSYNEQFF.

This clonotype was counted many times. This chain joins TRBV20-1 and TRBJ2-1; 7 positions agree with TRBD2. Trimming cost V 6 bases and J 2 bases; bases outside gene matches: 10. Germline lookup yields CDR1 DFQATT and CDR2 SNEGSKA (reference sequence). This CDR3 has 15 residues. CDR3 in DNA: TGCAGTGCCAGACGGGAGGACCACACCTACAATGAGCAGTTCTTC. It translates to CSARREDHTYNEQFF.

This clonotype was counted at least ten times. CDR3 in DNA: TGTGCCAGCAGAGACACTAGCGCTACCACAGATACGCAGTATTTT. Translated, it gives CASRDTSATTDTQYF. The chain uses TRBV2 and TRBJ2-3; TRBD2 agrees at 7 bases. In germline, CDR1 is SNHLY, CDR2 FYNNEI. The CDR3 is 15 residues long. Trimming cost V 6 bases and J 2 bases; bases outside gene matches: 8.

This clonotype was seen many times. The gene calls are TRBV20-1 and TRBJ2-7; D ambiguous. Germline assignment: CDR1 DFQATT and CDR2 SNEGSKA (reference sequence). The CDR3 totals 13 residues. Between the trimmed V and J ends, which lost 3 bases and 6 bases, there was a span of 15 bases. The CDR3 loop is CSARRASTPEQYV. In nucleotides, the CDR3 is TGCAGTGCTAGGAGAGCGTCGACCCCCGAGCAGTACGTC.

This clonotype was found many times. The genes are TRBV20-1 and TRBJ2-2, with 10 bases fitting TRBD2. The CDR3 consists of 17 residues. CDR1 and CDR2 (germline): DFQATT, SNEGSKA (reference sequence). J was trimmed by 6 bases and V by 3 bases; bases with no gene match: 13. The CDR3 bases are TGCAGTGCTAGGCCCAATCCAGCGGGGGGGCCCCCCGGGGAGCTGTTTTTT. Protein: CSARPNPAGGPPGELFF.

This clonotype was observed at least ten times. The rearrangement uses TRBV4-1 and TRBJ1-5, with D tentatively TRBD1 (5 bases). Germline values: CDR1 MGHRA, CDR2 YSYEKL. The CDR3 sequence is 17 residues long. V dropped 2 bases and J dropped 0 bases, with 14 bases sitting between them. CDR3 amino acids: CASSQLGVLSSNQPQHF. The CDR3 DNA reads TGCGCCAGCAGCCAATTGGGGGTGTTGAGTAGCAATCAGCCCCAGCATTTT.

This clonotype was seen many times. The chain carries TRBV7-9 and TRBJ1-1, with D tentatively TRBD1 (5 bases). Germline CDR1 reads SEHNR; CDR2 reads FQNEAQ (reference sequence). V lost 1 base to trimming and J lost 11 bases, with 14 bases between them. The CDR3 has 13 amino acids. In DNA, the CDR3 is TGTGCCAGCAGCTTAGGTGGGGACGACTGGGCTTTCTTT. Protein sequence: CASSLGGDDWAFF.